A single sample is the source of the 21 T cell receptor beta chains below, sequenced in a study of blood T cells in healthy people across ages. Next came a second PCR, run for about 7 to 12 cycles, which used a sample-barcoded 5' primer along with a J-beta primer mix. TCRdb fed the 5' RACE reads into MiXCR, producing one record per CDR3 protein. The sample has roughly 1,500,000 distinct CDR3 sequences, 34% seen once. The sequenced sample consisted of blood. Every receptor here comes from a woman aged 25 to 45 in good health.

The chain recombines TRBV20-1 with TRBJ2-1; D tentatively reads TRBD1 or TRBD2 (5 bases each). CDR3 length: 15 amino acids. The V end was cut by 0 bases, the J end by 8 bases, with 17 bases between. Germline loops: CDR1 DFQATT, CDR2 SNEGSKA (reference sequence). The CDR3 here is CSAREYRDLVDEQFF. The DNA of the CDR3 is TGCAGTGCTAGAGAATACCGGGACCTAGTCGATGAGCAGTTCTTC.

This clonotype occurred a few times. V and J are TRBV6-5 and TRBJ2-7; a possible D gene is TRBD1 (6 bases). The ends were cut back, 8 bases at V and 0 bases at J, with 17 bases in the middle. CDR1 is MNHEY, CDR2 SVGAGI, per germline. The CDR3 has 15 residues. CDR3 in amino acids: CASRRGTPISYEQYF. For the CDR3, the DNA is TGTGCCAGCCGCCGAGGGACACCAATCTCCTACGAGCAGTACTTC.

This clonotype was found a few times. The J gene is TRBJ2-7, the V gene TRBV5-6; weak D call: TRBD1 (5 bases). V dropped 4 bases and J dropped 1 base, with 12 bases sitting between them. CDR3 length equals 14 residues. Germline CDR1 reads SGHDT; CDR2 reads YYEEEE. CDR3 sequence: CASSIQGRSYEQYF. The CDR3 nucleotides read TGTGCCAGCAGCATCCAGGGTCGGTCCTACGAGCAGTACTTC. Full variable domain (rest looked up from reference TRBV5-6 and TRBJ2-7): DAGVTQSPTHLIKTRGQQVTLRCSPKSGHDTVSWYQQALGQGPQFIFQYYEEEERQRGNFPDRFSGHQFPNYSSELNVNALLLGDSALYLCASSIQGRSYEQYFGPGTRLTVT.

V gene TRBV27 combines with J gene TRBJ2-6, with D tentatively TRBD1 (6 bases). The V and J ends lost 7 bases and 0 bases respectively, with 28 bases between them. Germline V gene lookup returns CDR1 MNHEY and CDR2 SMNVEV (reference sequence). The length of the CDR3 is 21 residues. CDR3 bases: TGTGCCAGCACCGGGTGGGACAAAAAGGGCGAAGAAGCCTCTGGGGCCAACGTCCTGACTTTC. It translates to CASTGWDKKGEEASGANVLTF.

This clonotype has just a few counts. This chain links TRBV4-1 with TRBJ1-2; maybe TRBD1 (6 bases). Trimming removed 2 bases from V and 2 bases from J, with 9 bases in between. The CDR3 extends over 14 amino acids. Germline loops: CDR1 MGHRA, CDR2 YSYEKL. The CDR3 sequence: CASSQPGQNYGYTF. The CDR3 DNA reads as TGCGCCAGCAGCCAACCGGGACAAAACTATGGCTACACCTTC.

As for this clonotype: A junction boundary mismatches the germline segment, possibly from a read error. The V gene is TRBV20-1, the J gene TRBJ1-1; unclear D gene. This CDR3 is built from 14 residues. CDR1 is DFQATT and CDR2 is SNEGSKA in the germline V gene (reference sequence). CDR3 in DNA: TGCAGTGTTAGAGATTTCATGGAGAACACTGAAGCTTTCTTT. Protein sequence: CSVRDFMENTEAFF.

As concerns this clonotype: A read error may produce the germline difference seen at one junction end. This chain connects TRBV4-1 to TRBJ1-6, with 7 bases fitting TRBD1. Germline assignment: CDR1 MGHRA and CDR2 YSYEKL. CDR3 length: 20 residues. Here the CDR3 reads CARSLHWDSSTRYYNSPLHF. The DNA of the CDR3 is TGCGCCAGGAGCCTCCATTGGGACAGCTCTACTCGTTACTATAATTCACCCCTCCACTTT.

The V and J genes are TRBV7-9 and TRBJ1-1, with 9 bases matching TRBD1. Germline lookup yields CDR1 SEHNR and CDR2 FQNEAQ (reference sequence). V dropped 3 bases and J dropped 8; count of bases not matched to a gene: 7. CDR3 length: 14 residues. CDR3 nucleotides: TGTGCCAGCAGCTTTCAGACAGGGGGGAGAGAAGCTTTCTTT. Encoded protein: CASSFQTGGREAFF.

The V gene is TRBV4-1, the J gene TRBJ2-3, with D maybe TRBD1 (5 bases). The CDR3 contains 17 residues. Trimming removed 1 base at V and 1 base at J, with 15 bases between. CDR1 is MGHRA, CDR2 YSYEKL, per germline. CDR3: CASSQVRARVGTDTQYF. CDR3 DNA: TGCGCCAGCAGCCAAGTCAGGGCCAGGGTGGGCACAGATACGCAGTATTTT.

This sequence joins TRBV6-4 and TRBJ2-1; TRBD2 aligns across 9 bases. V trimming: 2 bases; J trimming: 7 bases; junction bases outside the gene matches: 3. The CDR3 extends over 14 amino acids. The germline CDR1 and CDR2 sequences are MRHNA and SNTAGT. For the CDR3, the DNA is TGTGCCAGCAGTGACAGGGCGGGAGGGAATGAGCAGTTCTTC. Translated, it gives CASSDRAGGNEQFF.

Notes on this clonotype: The junction shows a germline mismatch at one end, possibly a read error. V is TRBV20-1 and J is TRBJ2-3, with 8 bases matching TRBD2. The germline V gene has CDR1 DFQATT and CDR2 SNEGSKA (reference sequence). The CDR3 covers 13 residues. CDR3 bases: TGCAGTGCTGCCCGGGGGGGCACAGATACGCGGTATTTT. Its translation: CSAARGGTDTRYF.

This clonotype was seen repeatedly, ten times or more. This sequence joins TRBV6-5 and TRBJ1-1; D remains unclear. V lost 3 bases and J 0 bases, leaving 8 bases between the germline ends. CDR1 and CDR2 (germline): MNHEY, SVGAGI. The CDR3 has 14 amino acids. CDR3 sequence (DNA): TGTGCCAGCAGTTATGGGCAGCTGAACACTGAAGCTTTCTTT. It specifies CASSYGQLNTEAFF.

V gene TRBV4-1 combines with J gene TRBJ1-5; 7 nucleotides align to TRBD1. The germline V gene encodes CDR1 MGHRA and CDR2 YSYEKL. The trim removed 0 bases at V and 5 bases at J, leaving 7 bases unmatched. CDR3 size: 16 residues. The DNA of the CDR3 is TGCGCCAGCAGCCAAGATCTGGCACAGGGGCATCAGCCCCAGCATTTT. It encodes CASSQDLAQGHQPQHF.

As to this clonotype: Sequence at one end of the junction differs from germline and may be a read error. V usage is TRBV7-2 and J usage is TRBJ1-1; D gene uncertain. The CDR3 is made up of 16 amino acids. Germline CDR1 SGHTA, CDR2 FQGNSA. CDR3 DNA: TGCGCCAGCAGCTTACAACACCCGGGAGCGAACACTGAAGCTTTCTTT. Its translation: CASSLQHPGANTEAFF.

V usage is TRBV5-1 and J usage is TRBJ2-3; tentative D call: TRBD2 (5 bases). CDR1 and CDR2 from the germline V gene are SGHRS and YFSETQ. V was clipped by 0 bases and J by 2 bases, with 10 bases between them. This CDR3 comprises 15 residues. CDR3 sequence (DNA): TGCGCCAGCAGCTTGGAGGAGGCCCTCACAGATACGCAGTATTTT. Residues: CASSLEEALTDTQYF.

In its sample, this clonotype was seen a few times. This rearrangement joins TRBV29-1 to TRBJ1-2; TRBD1 matches 9 bases. With V trimmed by 5 bases and J by 5 bases, 6 bases remained unmatched. The CDR3 consists of 13 residues. Germline values: CDR1 SQVTM, CDR2 ANQGSEA. CDR3 nucleotide sequence: TGCAGCGTTCCACCGGGACAGGGTTATGGCTACACCTTC. Its protein is CSVPPGQGYGYTF.

The chain has TRBV5-1 and TRBJ2-1; D uncertain. Trimming pared 4 bases from V and 5 bases from J, leaving 19 bases between. Germline V gene data show CDR1 as SGHRS and CDR2 as YFSETQ. This CDR3 spans 16 amino acids. The CDR3 DNA is TGCGCCAGCAGCACCAGTACCGGGCCAGGTGACAATGAGCAGTTCTTC. The encoded protein is CASSTSTGPGDNEQFF.

This clonotype has at least ten counts. V and J are TRBV9 and TRBJ2-1; TRBD1 is a possible D gene (6 bases). Per germline, CDR1 SGDLS and CDR2 YYNGEE. With 0 bases removed from V and 5 bases from J, the gap between germline ends came to 12 bases. The CDR3 is made up of 15 amino acids. The CDR3 is CASSVGDTIDNEQFF. CDR3 nucleotides: TGTGCCAGCAGCGTAGGGGACACCATCGACAATGAGCAGTTCTTC.

The count of this clonotype is one. The rearrangement links TRBV30 to TRBJ1-6; D is unresolved. The CDR3 extends over 13 amino acids. Trimming removed 3 bases from V and 9 bases from J, with 12 bases in between. The germline gives CDR1 GTSNPN, CDR2 SVGIG (reference sequence). In DNA, the CDR3 is TGTGCCTGGAGAGTCTCGGAAGGTTCACCCCTCCACTTT. This gives the protein CAWRVSEGSPLHF.

This chain joins TRBV5-6 and TRBJ2-5, with a possible D match to TRBD1 (6 bases). The assigned J gene may be wrong: the sequence end matches TRBJ2-7 better. This CDR3 comprises 14 residues. Germline lookup yields CDR1 SGHDT and CDR2 YYEEEE. CDR3 nucleotide sequence: TGTGCCAGCAGCTACCAACCAGGGGACTACGAGCAGTACTTC. This gives the protein CASSYQPGDYEQYF.

A word on this clonotype: The junction and the germline gene differ at one end; a read error may be behind it. The chain employs TRBV18 and TRBJ2-6; D unresolved. CDR3 length: 16 residues. Germline CDR1 and CDR2: KGHSH and LQKENI. The CDR3 protein is CASTPVATSGANVLTF. CDR3 bases: TGTGCCAGCACACCAGTCGCAACCTCTGGGGCCAACGTCCTGACTTTC.